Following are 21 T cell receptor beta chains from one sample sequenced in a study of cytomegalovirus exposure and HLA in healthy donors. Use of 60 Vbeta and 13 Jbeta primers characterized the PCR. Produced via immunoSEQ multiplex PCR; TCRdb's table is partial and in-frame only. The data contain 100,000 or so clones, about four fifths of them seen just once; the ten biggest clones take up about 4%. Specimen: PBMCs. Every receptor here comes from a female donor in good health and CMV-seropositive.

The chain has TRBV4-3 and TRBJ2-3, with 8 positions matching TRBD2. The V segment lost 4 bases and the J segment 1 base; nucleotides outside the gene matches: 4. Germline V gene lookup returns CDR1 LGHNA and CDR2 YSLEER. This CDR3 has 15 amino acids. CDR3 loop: CASSPLGGGTDTQYF. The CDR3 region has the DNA TGCGCCAGCAGCCCCCTCGGGGGGGGCACAGATACGCAGTATTTT.

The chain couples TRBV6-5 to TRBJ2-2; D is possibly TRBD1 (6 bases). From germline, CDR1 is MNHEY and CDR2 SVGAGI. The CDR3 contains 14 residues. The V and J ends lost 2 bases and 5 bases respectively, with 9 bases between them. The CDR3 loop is CASSYAQGTGELFF. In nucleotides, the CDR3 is TGTGCCAGCAGTTACGCACAGGGAACCGGGGAGCTGTTTTTT.

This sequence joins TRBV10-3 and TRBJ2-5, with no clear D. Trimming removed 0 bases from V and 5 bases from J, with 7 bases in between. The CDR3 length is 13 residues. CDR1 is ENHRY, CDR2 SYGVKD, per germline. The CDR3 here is CAISESVRETQYF. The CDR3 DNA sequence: TGTGCCATCAGTGAGTCTGTGAGGGAGACCCAGTACTTC.

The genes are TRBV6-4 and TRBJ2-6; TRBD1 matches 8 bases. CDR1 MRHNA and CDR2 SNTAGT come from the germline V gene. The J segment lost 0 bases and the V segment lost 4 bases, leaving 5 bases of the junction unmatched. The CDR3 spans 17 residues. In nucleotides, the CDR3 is TGTGCCAGCAGTGTGACAGGGGTGAACTCTGGGGCCAACGTCCTGACTTTC. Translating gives CASSVTGVNSGANVLTF.

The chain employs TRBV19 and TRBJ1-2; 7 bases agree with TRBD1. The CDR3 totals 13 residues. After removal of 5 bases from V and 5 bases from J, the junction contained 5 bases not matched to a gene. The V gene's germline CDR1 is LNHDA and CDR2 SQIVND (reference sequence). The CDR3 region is CASSGQAIYGYTF. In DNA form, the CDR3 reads TGTGCCAGTAGTGGACAGGCAATTTATGGCTACACCTTC.

The CDR3 DNA reads TGTGCCAGCAGCCCACAGGGGTCCGGGGAGCTGTTTTTT. It translates to CASSPQGSGELFF. This chain uses TRBV11-2 with TRBJ2-2; TRBD1 agrees at 7 bases. Germline values: CDR1 SGHAT, CDR2 FQNNGV. The CDR3 contains 13 residues. V lost 5 bases to trimming and J lost 6 bases; unmatched junction nucleotides: 3.

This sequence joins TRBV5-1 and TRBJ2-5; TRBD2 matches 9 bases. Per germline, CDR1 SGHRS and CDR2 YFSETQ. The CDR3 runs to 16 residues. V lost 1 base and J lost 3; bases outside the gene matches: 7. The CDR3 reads CASSLILAGNKETQYF. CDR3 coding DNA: TGCGCCAGCAGCTTGATCCTAGCGGGAAACAAAGAGACCCAGTACTTC.

DNA for the CDR3: TGTGCCAGCAGCTTAGCGGTTTCGTCAGGTCTAAGCAATCAGCCCCAGCATTTT. This translates into CASSLAVSSGLSNQPQHF. The chain joins TRBV7-9 to TRBJ1-5; no reliable D call. Trimming pared 0 bases from V and 1 base from J, leaving 16 bases between. The CDR3 is made up of 18 amino acids. From germline, CDR1 is SEHNR and CDR2 FQNEAQ (reference sequence).

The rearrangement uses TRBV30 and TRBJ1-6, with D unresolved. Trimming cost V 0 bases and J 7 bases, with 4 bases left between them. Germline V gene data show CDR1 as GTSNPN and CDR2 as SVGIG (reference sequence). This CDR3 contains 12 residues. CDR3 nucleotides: TGTGCCTGGAGTGTTCAAAATTCACCCCTCCACTTT. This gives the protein CAWSVQNSPLHF.

CDR3 bases: TGTGCCAGTAGTGCGGGACAGGGGGCTTGGGATGAGCAGTTCTTC. Translated: CASSAGQGAWDEQFF. V is TRBV19 and J is TRBJ2-1; TRBD1 matches at 12 bases. Germline lookup yields CDR1 LNHDA and CDR2 SQIVND (reference sequence). The CDR3 runs to 15 residues. V was pared by 5 bases and J by 8 bases, with 7 bases of the junction left unmatched.

The CDR3 reads CASSLQGGQPQHF. In DNA, the CDR3 is TGTGCCAGCAGCCTACAGGGAGGGCAGCCCCAGCATTTT. V usage is TRBV6-5 and J usage is TRBJ1-5; D is perhaps TRBD1 (6 bases). Trimming took off 6 bases at V and 7 bases at J, with 13 bases between the two ends. Germline assignment: CDR1 MNHEY and CDR2 SVGAGI. This CDR3 contains 13 residues.

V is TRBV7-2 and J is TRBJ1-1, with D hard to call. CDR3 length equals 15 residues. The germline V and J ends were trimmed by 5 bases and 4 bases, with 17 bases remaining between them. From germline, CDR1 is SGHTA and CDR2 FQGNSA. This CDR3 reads CASSPTGRAGTEAFF. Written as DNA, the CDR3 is TGTGCCAGCAGCCCGACGGGGAGGGCGGGCACTGAAGCTTTCTTT.

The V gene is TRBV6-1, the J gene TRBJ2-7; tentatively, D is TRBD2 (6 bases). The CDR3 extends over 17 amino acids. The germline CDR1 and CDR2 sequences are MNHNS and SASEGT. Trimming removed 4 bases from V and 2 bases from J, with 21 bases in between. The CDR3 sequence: CASSARYSSETPYEQYF. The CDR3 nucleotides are TGTGCCAGCAGTGCCCGTTATTCTAGCGAAACGCCCTACGAGCAGTACTTC.

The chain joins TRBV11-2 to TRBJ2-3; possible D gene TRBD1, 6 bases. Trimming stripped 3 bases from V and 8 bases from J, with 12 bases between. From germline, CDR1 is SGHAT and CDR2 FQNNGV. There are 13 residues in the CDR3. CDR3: CASSLALGGTQYF. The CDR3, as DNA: TGTGCCAGCAGCTTGGCACTAGGGGGTACGCAGTATTTT.

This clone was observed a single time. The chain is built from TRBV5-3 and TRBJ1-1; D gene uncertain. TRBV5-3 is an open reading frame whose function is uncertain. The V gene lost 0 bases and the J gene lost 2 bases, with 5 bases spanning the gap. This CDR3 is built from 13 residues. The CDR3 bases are TGTGCCAGAAGCTTGGGGAGCAACACTGAAGCTTTCTTT. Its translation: CARSLGSNTEAFF.

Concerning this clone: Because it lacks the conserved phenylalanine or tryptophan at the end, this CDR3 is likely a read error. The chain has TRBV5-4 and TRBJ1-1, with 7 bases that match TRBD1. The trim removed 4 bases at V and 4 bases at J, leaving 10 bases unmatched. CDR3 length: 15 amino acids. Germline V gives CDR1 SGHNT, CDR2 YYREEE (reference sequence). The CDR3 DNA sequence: TGTGCCAGCAGCCCACCCACAGGGGAAAGCACTGAAGCTTTCTCT. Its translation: CASSPPTGESTEAFS.

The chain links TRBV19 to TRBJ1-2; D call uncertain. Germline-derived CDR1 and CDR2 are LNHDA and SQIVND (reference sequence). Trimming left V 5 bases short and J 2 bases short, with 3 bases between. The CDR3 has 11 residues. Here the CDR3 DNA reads TGTGCCAGTAGTCTCAACTATGGCTACACCTTC. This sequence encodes CASSLNYGYTF.

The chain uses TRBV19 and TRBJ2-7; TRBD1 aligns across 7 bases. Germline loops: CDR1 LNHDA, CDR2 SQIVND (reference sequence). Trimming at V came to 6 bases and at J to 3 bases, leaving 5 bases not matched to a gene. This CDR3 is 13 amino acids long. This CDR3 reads CASSRDRHYEQYF. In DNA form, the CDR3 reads TGTGCCAGTAGCCGGGACAGACACTACGAGCAGTACTTC.

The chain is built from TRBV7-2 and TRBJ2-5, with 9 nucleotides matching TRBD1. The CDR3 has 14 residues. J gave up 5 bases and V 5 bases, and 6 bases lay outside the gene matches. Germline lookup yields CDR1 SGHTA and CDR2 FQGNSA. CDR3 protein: CASSLYRGLETQYF. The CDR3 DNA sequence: TGTGCCAGCAGCCTATACAGGGGGCTTGAGACCCAGTACTTC.

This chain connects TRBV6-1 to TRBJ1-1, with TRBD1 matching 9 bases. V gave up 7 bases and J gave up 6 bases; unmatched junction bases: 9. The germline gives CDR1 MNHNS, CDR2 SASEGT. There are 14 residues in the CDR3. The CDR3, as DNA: TGTGCCAGCAAACGGGGGACAGGGCTAGCTGAAGCTTTCTTT. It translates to CASKRGTGLAEAFF.

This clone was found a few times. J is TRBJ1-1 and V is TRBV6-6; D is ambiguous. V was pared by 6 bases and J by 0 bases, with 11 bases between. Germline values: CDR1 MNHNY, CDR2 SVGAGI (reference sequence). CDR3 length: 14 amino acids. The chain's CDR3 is CASSPNEMNTEAFF. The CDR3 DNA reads TGTGCCAGCAGCCCAAACGAGATGAACACTGAAGCTTTCTTT.